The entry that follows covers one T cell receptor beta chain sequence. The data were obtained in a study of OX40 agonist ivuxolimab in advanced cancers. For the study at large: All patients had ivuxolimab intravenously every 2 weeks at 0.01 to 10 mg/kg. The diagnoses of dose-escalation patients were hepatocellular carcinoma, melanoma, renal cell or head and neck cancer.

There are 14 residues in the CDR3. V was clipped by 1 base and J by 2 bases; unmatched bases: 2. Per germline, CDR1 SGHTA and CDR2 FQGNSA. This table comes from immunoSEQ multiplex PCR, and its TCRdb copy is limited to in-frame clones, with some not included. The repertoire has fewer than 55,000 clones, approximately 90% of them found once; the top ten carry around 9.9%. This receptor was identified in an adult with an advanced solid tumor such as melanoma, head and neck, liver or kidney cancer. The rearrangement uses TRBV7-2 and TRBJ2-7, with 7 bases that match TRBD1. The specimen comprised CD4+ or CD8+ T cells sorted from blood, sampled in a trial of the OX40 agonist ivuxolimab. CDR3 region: CASSLGGGPYEQYF. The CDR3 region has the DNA TGTGCCAGCAGCTTAGGAGGGGGCCCCTACGAGCAGTACTTC.